This T cell receptor beta chain was identified during a study of T cell responses to AZD1222 COVID-19 vaccine (dated by TCRdb to the early 2020s). Describing the broader study: AZD1222 recipients given second doses at about 4 weeks or at about 12 weeks were pooled, since spike-specific TCR depth and breadth were not found to differ between the two schedules. A total of about 230 trial participants underwent TCR sequencing, of whom 207 received two doses of AZD1222 and around 26 received two doses of the MenACWY control vaccine. Trial participants were enrolled by age into subgroups of 18-55, 56-69 and 70-plus years, and roughly 160, 29 and 62 TCR-sequenced participants, respectively, were included in these subgroups. Results the study describes overall, beyond this receptor: Most participants were white British and females outnumbered males, and the authors suggested that clonal diversity may have been underestimated. CD4 TCRs associated with the vaccine covered the entire spike protein, and the dominant responses were in regions 160-218 and 743-854. Nearly half of unique spike-specific TCRs reportedly recognized epitopes outside regions mutated in the B.1.351 and B.1.1.7 variants. In the small 56-69-year group, the increase in depth fell short of significance, most likely because of low power. After two AZD1222 doses, spike-specific TCR breadth and depth were significantly higher than at day 0 and than in MenACWY recipients. Conclusions about previously exposed vaccinees were limited because only six AZD1222 recipients were SARS-CoV-2 seropositive at baseline. Because no day 14 peak-response samples were available, repertoires were characterized only after the peak T cell response.

Trimming at the junction amounts to 4 bases on V and 7 bases on J, and the germline ends lie 23 bases apart. The germline V gene supplies CDR1 SGHDT and CDR2 YYEEEE. The CDR3, cysteine through phenylalanine, is 16 amino acids long. The read is trimmed to its CDR3 DNA, 48 bases read in frame from base 1. Reading the label with the study, this specimen's time point is: baseline before first vaccination. Vaccinee samples came from UK trials COV001 and COV002, including a single-blind randomized controlled phase 2/3 trial of AZD1222 (ChAdOx1 nCoV-19) in healthy adults. Trial participant PBMC samples were collected at day 0 and day 28 after the second dose for TCRbeta chain sequencing. About this clone itself: Its antigen specificity is not known. No quality values exist for individual bases; no much larger clone is one base distant.

The CDR3 regions of human TCRbeta chains were analyzed by immunosequencing. As for the original processing: Repertoire TCRs were checked for matches against a reference library of SARS-CoV-2-specific TCRs that had been generated using the MIRA antigen-specificity platform. Breadth meant the fraction of unique TCRs that were SARS-CoV-2-associated, whereas depth meant the fraction of total T cells that were SARS-CoV-2-associated. Using the MIRA data, each spike-specific TCR was mapped to the spike region that the TCR reacts to and placed in a CD4 or CD8 class. Log10-transformed breadth and depth values were compared by one-way ANOVA with Sidak's multiple comparisons tests. TCRdb retrieved this table from immuneACCESS and kept in-frame rearrangements only. Not all clones are present; in checked studies, unresolved V genes account for under half, and no reason is known for the remainder. For V, J and clone size, that table is used; D and trimming come from the DNA. In this sample the table shows 100,000 to 150,000 clones, 90% to 95% of which occur a single time. The ten largest clonotypes hold under 2% of the sample.

The chain is made from TRBV5-6 and TRBJ1-1; no confident D gene assignment can be made. This receptor was obtained from an adult in good health. Sample: peripheral blood, taken on day 0 of AZD1222 vaccination. This receptor carries the CDR3 CASSIALSTDILEAFF. In nucleotides, the sequence is TGTGCCAGCAGCATAGCGCTGTCGACCGACATACTTGAAGCTTTCTTT. When the CDR3 is completed using the reference TRBV5-6 and TRBJ1-1 genes on either side, the full variable domain is DAGVTQSPTHLIKTRGQQVTLRCSPKSGHDTVSWYQQALGQGPQFIFQYYEEEERQRGNFPDRFSGHQFPNYSSELNVNALLLGDSALYLCASSIALSTDILEAFFGQGTRLTVV.